This T cell receptor beta chain was sequenced in a study of PD-1 blockade in classical Hodgkin lymphoma. Study-level findings and limits: The CD4+ diversity rise by C4D1 was clearest in complete responders. Similar baseline diversity was found in complete responders and newly diagnosed patients.

Sequencing was performed with immunoSEQ multiplex PCR; in TCRdb, only in-frame clones are kept and a portion is missing. This table has around 60,000 clones, under 95% appearing once. As for this clone: What it recognizes is unknown.

This CDR3 has 14 residues. In germline, CDR1 is SNHLY, CDR2 FYNNEI. Germline trimming cut 3 bases from V and 5 bases from J; bases unmatched to any gene: 6. Time point: cycle 4 day 1 (C4D1), after less than 7 weeks of nivolumab. Following autologous stem cell transplantation, relapse occurred in every patient, and exposure to brentuximab vedotin varied. The clonotype was recovered from a human donor with classical Hodgkin lymphoma. The sequencing here drew on peripheral blood mononuclear cells (PBMCs), taken before the fourth cycle of nivolumab. V usage is TRBV2 and J usage is TRBJ2-7; 8 bases align to TRBD2. In nucleotides, the CDR3 is TGTGCCAGCAGTGAGTTTTTTAGCGGGGACGAGCAGTACTTC. Encoded protein: CASSEFFSGDEQYF.